The rows below give T cell receptor beta chains drawn from one sample of a study of cytomegalovirus exposure and HLA in healthy donors. Clones were read by immunoSEQ multiplex PCR, and TCRdb kept only the in-frame ones, dropping some. Of over 150,000 clones listed, roughly 80% are singletons. Sample: PBMCs. The receptors derive from a man aged 18 to 29 in good health and CMV-seropositive. Each CDR3 is given with its conserved first and last residue. Each record gives: V gene, D gene, CDR3 length, J gene, clone size, CDR3 protein, CDR3 DNA. A D gene is named only where the DNA matches it firmly. Clone size is given for some rows only: seen once, a few or many times, or a class if the clone is expanded.

TRBV11-2,.,16,TRBJ2-5,.,CASSIQLSEYQETQYF,TGTGCCAGCAGCATACAGCTATCCGAGTACCAAGAGACCCAGTACTTC
TRBV7-2,.,14,TRBJ2-2,.,CASSLGRNTGELFF,TGTGCCAGCAGCTTAGGTAGAAACACCGGGGAGCTGTTTTTT
TRBV10-1,.,11,TRBJ2-3,.,CASSVLDTQYF,TGCGCCAGCAGTGTCCTGGATACGCAGTATTTT
TRBV6-1,.,13,TRBJ1-2,.,CASRNGRWVGYTF,TGTGCCAGCAGAAACGGGAGGTGGGTTGGCTACACCTTC
TRBV5-1,TRBD2,15,TRBJ2-3,.,CASSLTSGSTDTQYF,TGCGCCAGCAGCTTGACTAGCGGGAGCACAGATACGCAGTATTTT
TRBV5-6,.,16,TRBJ1-4,.,CASSLGSAIPAEKLFF,TGTGCCAGCAGCTTGGGATCGGCGATACCGGCGGAGAAACTGTTTTTT
TRBV4-2,TRBD1,15,TRBJ2-7,.,CASSQEGTGGYEQYF,TGTGCCAGCAGCCAAGAAGGGACAGGGGGCTACGAGCAGTACTTC
TRBV25-1,.,13,TRBJ2-7,few,CASRDTGSHEQYF,TGTGCCAGCAGGGATACGGGAAGCCACGAGCAGTACTTC
TRBV5-1,TRBD2,15,TRBJ2-3,.,CASSGLAGGPDTQYF,TGCGCCAGCAGCGGGCTAGCGGGAGGGCCGGATACGCAGTATTTT
TRBV5-4,TRBD2,17,TRBJ2-7,.,CASSPGLAGPSSYEQYF,TGTGCCAGCAGCCCCGGACTAGCGGGTCCAAGCTCCTACGAGCAGTACTTC
TRBV5-4,.,13,TRBJ2-5,.,CASSDPGQETQYF,TGTGCCAGCAGCGACCCCGGGCAAGAGACCCAGTACTTC
TRBV18,TRBD1,16,TRBJ1-1,.,CASSPQGAGVTTEAFF,TGTGCCAGCTCACCTCAGGGGGCTGGAGTAACCACTGAAGCTTTCTTT
TRBV6-5,.,14,TRBJ1-1,.,CASSEGRGWTEAFF,TGTGCCAGCAGTGAAGGGAGGGGGTGGACTGAAGCTTTCTTT
TRBV4-2,.,18,TRBJ2-7,.,CASSQELGTGGLSYEQYF,TGTGCCAGCAGCCAAGAATTGGGTACCGGGGGACTCTCCTACGAGCAGTACTTC
TRBV6-5,TRBD2,15,TRBJ2-1,.,CASSSRGVTYNEQFF,TGTGCCAGCAGTTCTCGGGGGGTCACCTACAATGAGCAGTTCTTC
TRBV6-6,TRBD2,16,TRBJ2-5,.,CASRLPGGGLQETQYF,TGTGCCAGCCGCCTCCCAGGCGGGGGACTTCAAGAGACCCAGTACTTC
TRBV5-1,.,14,TRBJ1-1,.,CASSLGQSNTEAFF,TGCGCCAGCAGCTTAGGACAGTCGAACACTGAAGCTTTCTTT
TRBV2,.,16,TRBJ1-2,few,CASSEMVTGTNYGYTF,TGTGCCAGCAGTGAAATGGTGACGGGAACCAACTATGGCTACACCTTC
TRBV10-2,.,14,TRBJ1-2,.,CASTEDKGGYGYTF,TGCGCCAGCACTGAAGATAAAGGGGGCTATGGCTACACCTTC
TRBV7-9,.,17,TRBJ2-2,.,CASSLSRGGMNTGELFF,TGTGCCAGCAGCTTATCGCGAGGGGGTATGAACACCGGGGAGCTGTTTTTT
TRBV5-6,TRBD1,17,TRBJ2-6,.,CASSLGQGVYGANVLTF,TGTGCCAGCAGCTTGGGACAGGGGGTTTATGGGGCCAACGTCCTGACTTTC
TRBV5-4,TRBD1,14,TRBJ1-1,.,CASSRGQENTEAFF,TGTGCCAGCAGCAGGGGACAGGAGAACACTGAAGCTTTCTTT
TRBV7-9,.,14,TRBJ1-2,.,CASSLGGGDVGYTF,TGTGCCAGCAGCCTGGGGGGGGGTGATGTTGGCTACACCTTC
TRBV7-8,.,16,TRBJ1-1,once,CASSFHLGQGNTEAFF,TGTGCCAGCAGCTTTCACCTCGGGCAGGGTAACACTGAAGCTTTCTTT
TRBV4-3,.,14,TRBJ1-1,.,CASSQDRGNTEAFF,TGCGCCAGCAGCCAAGATAGGGGGAACACTGAAGCTTTCTTT
TRBV6-1,.,15,TRBJ1-5,.,CASTFDAGVGQPQHF,TGTGCCAGCACCTTCGATGCGGGGGTGGGTCAGCCCCAGCATTTT
TRBV27,.,13,TRBJ2-2,.,CASDSYNTGELFF,TGTGCCAGCGACAGTTACAACACCGGGGAGCTGTTTTTT
TRBV19,.,15,TRBJ1-3,.,CASSILRESGNTIYF,TGTGCCAGTAGTATCCTGAGGGAATCTGGAAACACCATATATTTT
TRBV15,TRBD2,17,TRBJ2-3,.,CATSSREEIAGVDTQYF,TGTGCCACCAGCTCACGAGAGGAAATAGCGGGAGTAGATACGCAGTATTTT
TRBV5-4,.,14,TRBJ1-1,.,CASSLETDSTEAFF,TGTGCCAGCAGCTTGGAGACAGATAGCACTGAAGCTTTCTTT
TRBV15,.,15,TRBJ2-1,.,CATSRDRGSSFKQFF,TGTGCCACCAGCAGAGACAGGGGTAGTTCCTTCAAGCAGTTCTTC
TRBV27,.,14,TRBJ1-4,.,CASSFRGANEKLFF,TGTGCCAGCAGTTTCCGCGGGGCTAATGAAAAACTGTTTTTT
TRBV4-1,TRBD1,15,TRBJ1-1,.,CASSHLETGVTEAFF,TGCGCCAGCAGCCATCTCGAGACAGGGGTCACTGAAGCTTTCTTT
TRBV6-5,.,13,TRBJ1-4,.,CASSRTLTEKLFF,TGTGCCAGCAGCCGGACTTTAACTGAAAAACTGTTTTTT
TRBV6-6,.,12,TRBJ1-2,.,CASSYSRDGYTF,TGTGCCAGCAGTTACTCAAGAGATGGCTACACCTTC
TRBV7-2,.,14,TRBJ1-2,.,CASSPRGGGYGYTF,TGTGCCAGCAGCCCCCGCGGAGGCGGCTATGGCTACACCTTC
TRBV29-1,TRBD1,15,TRBJ1-3,few,CSARTGAHSGNTIYF,TGCAGCGCCAGGACAGGGGCCCACTCTGGAAACACCATATATTTT
TRBV27,.,14,TRBJ2-2,once,CASSYTGYSGELFF,TGTGCCAGCTCTTACACAGGGTATTCCGGGGAGCTGTTTTTT
TRBV30,.,16,TRBJ2-2,.,CAWSVLGRRDTGELFF,TGTGCCTGGAGTGTACTTGGGAGAAGGGACACCGGGGAGCTGTTTTTT
TRBV4-3,.,16,TRBJ2-2,few,CASSPQGRRNTGELFF,TGCGCCAGCAGCCCCCAGGGTCGCAGGAACACCGGGGAGCTGTTTTTT
TRBV19,.,16,TRBJ2-1,.,CASSIAGGRFVHEQFF,TGTGCCAGTAGTATAGCGGGGGGCCGGTTTGTCCATGAGCAGTTCTTC
TRBV6-5,.,14,TRBJ2-7,.,CASKKGKVLREQYF,TGTGCCAGCAAAAAGGGGAAAGTCTTGAGGGAGCAGTACTTC